One and the same sample provided the 3 T cell receptor beta chains below, sequenced in a study of beta chain features in type 1 diabetes (dated by TCRdb to about 2018). The receptor library was made with the immunoSEQ multiplex PCR assay. The entire amount of isolated RNA was reverse transcribed using the High Capacity cDNA Reverse Transcription Kit, so the sequenced TCRB transcripts were expressed ones. TCRdb re-hosts the immuneACCESS table, in-frame sequences only. Its copies lack some clones; in the studies checked, an unresolved V gene accounts for under half of them, and the cause for the rest is not known. Here the sample has about 140,000 clones; less than 9% occur a single time. The ten biggest clones cover under 1.5% of the sample. The sample was central memory CD4+ T cells from blood. Source of these receptors: a woman aged 30 to 39 in good health.

The V call is TRBV10-3, the J call TRBJ1-1; 12 bases map to TRBD1. The CDR3 covers 14 residues. Germline-derived CDR1 and CDR2 are ENHRY and SYGVKD. Germline trimming cut 6 bases from V and 5 bases from J; bases unmatched to any gene: 4. Here the CDR3 DNA reads TGTGCCATCAGCGGGACAGGGGGCAATACTGAAGCTTTCTTT. This encodes CAISGTGGNTEAFF.

The CDR3 DNA sequence: TGTGCCAGCAGCTTGGCCGGACTAGGGCTCGGGGAGCAGTACTTC. As protein: CASSLAGLGLGEQYF. The chain is built from TRBV5-6 and TRBJ2-7; 7 positions match TRBD2. CDR1 is SGHDT and CDR2 is YYEEEE in the germline V gene. CDR3 length equals 15 residues. With 0 bases clipped from V and 7 bases from J, the junction kept 10 bases outside the gene matches.

This clone was counted many times. The chain links TRBV14 to TRBJ2-1; D possibly corresponds to TRBD1 (6 bases). Germline lookup yields CDR1 SGHDN and CDR2 FVKESK. Between the trimmed V and J ends, which lost 3 bases and 16 bases, there was a span of 13 bases. The CDR3 consists of 11 residues. CDR3 DNA: TGTGCCAGCAGCCAGACAGGTATAATATTCTTC. Amino acid sequence: CASSQTGIIFF.